This T cell receptor (beta chain) comes out of a study of T cell responses to AZD1222 COVID-19 vaccine. Overall study results and limits: Scientists sampled the repertoires only once the peak T cell response had passed. Targets within unmutated variant regions were reportedly found for nearly half of spike-specific TCRs. There were mostly white British donors and more females than males, and clonal diversity was possibly underestimated. Among those given AZD1222, only 6 or 7 were seropositive at baseline.

Measured with immunoSEQ multiplex PCR; TCRdb has only the in-frame clones, and not every one. Of 150,000 to 180,000 clones listed, 86% were seen once; the top ten hold 5.5% to 6%. About this clone: As yet, its antigen is unknown.

Germline CDR1 and CDR2: MNHNY and SVGAGI (reference sequence). The CDR3 covers 13 residues. Unmatched junction bases numbered 8, after V lost 2 bases and J lost 14 bases. Material: peripheral blood, obtained on day 0 of MenACWY control vaccination. This TCR came from an adult in good health. The V gene is TRBV6-6, the J gene TRBJ1-4; 7 bases are a match to TRBD1. The CDR3 loop is CASSYPGQDFLFF. CDR3 sequence (DNA): TGTGCCAGCAGTTACCCCGGACAGGATTTTCTGTTTTTT.